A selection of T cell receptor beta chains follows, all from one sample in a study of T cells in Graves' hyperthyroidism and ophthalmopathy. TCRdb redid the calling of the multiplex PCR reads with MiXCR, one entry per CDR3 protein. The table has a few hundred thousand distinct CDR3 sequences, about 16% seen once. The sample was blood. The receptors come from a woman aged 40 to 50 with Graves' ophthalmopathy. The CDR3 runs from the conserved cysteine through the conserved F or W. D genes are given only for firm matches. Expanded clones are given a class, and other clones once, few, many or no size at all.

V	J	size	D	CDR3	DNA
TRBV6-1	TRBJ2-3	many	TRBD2	CAIRGGATDTQYF	TGTGCCATCCGGGGGGGAGCCACAGATACGCAGTATTTT
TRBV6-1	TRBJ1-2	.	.	CASLAGNDGYTF	TGTGCCAGTCTTGCGGGGAATGATGGCTACACCTTC
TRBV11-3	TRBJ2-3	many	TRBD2	CASSSRDSGRDTQYF	TGTGCCAGCAGCTCTCGGGATAGCGGGAGAGATACGCAGTATTTT
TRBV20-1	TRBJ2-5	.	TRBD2	CSARAPGGETQYF	TGCAGTGCTAGAGCCCCCGGGGGGGAGACCCAGTACTTC
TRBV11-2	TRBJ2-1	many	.	CASSSFSTDSRNEQFF	TGTGCCAGCAGTTCCTTCTCCACCGACAGCCGTAATGAGCAGTTCTTC
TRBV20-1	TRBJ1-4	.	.	CSAVDAGEKLFF	TGCAGTGCGGTAGATGCGGGTGAAAAACTGTTTTTT
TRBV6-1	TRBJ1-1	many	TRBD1	CASSVLRGLNTEAFF	TGTGCCAGCAGTGTCCTCAGGGGGCTGAACACTGAAGCTTTCTTT
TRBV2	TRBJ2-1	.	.	CASTDTGYNEQFF	TGTGCCAGCACCGATACAGGGTACAATGAGCAGTTCTTC
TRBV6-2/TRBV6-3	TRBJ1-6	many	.	CASSIEGPTTSPLHF	TGTGCCAGCAGCATCGAAGGCCCAACTACCTCACCCCTCCACTTT
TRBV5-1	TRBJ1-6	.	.	CASSLASYNSPLHF	TGCGCCAGCAGCTTGGCATCCTATAATTCACCCCTCCACTTT
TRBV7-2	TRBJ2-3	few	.	CASSFYTTGRDTQYF	TGTGCCAGCAGCTTTTACACCACAGGACGGGATACGCAGTATTTT
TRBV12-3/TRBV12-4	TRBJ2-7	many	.	CASSPHLYGVNPEQYF	TGTGCCAGCAGTCCTCACCTCTACGGGGTGAATCCCGAGCAGTACTTC
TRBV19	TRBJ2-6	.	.	CASSIASSGANVLTF	TGTGCCAGTAGTATAGCAAGTTCTGGGGCCAACGTCCTGACTTTC
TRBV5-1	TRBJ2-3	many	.	CASSPGTSNADTQYF	TGCGCCAGCAGCCCCGGAACTAGCAACGCAGATACGCAGTATTTT
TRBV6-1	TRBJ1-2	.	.	CASSEAAGPNYGYTF	TGTGCCAGCAGTGAAGCCGCGGGGCCCAACTATGGCTACACCTTC
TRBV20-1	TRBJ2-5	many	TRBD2	CSASGTRVETQYF	TGCAGTGCTAGTGGGACTAGAGTAGAAACCCAGTACTTC